This T cell receptor (beta chain) was profiled in a study of human T cells and chemical hapten exposure. Overall study results and limits: No shift was seen in TCRs above 1 in 1000 frequency with DPC sensitization.

V was pared by 5 bases and J by 7 bases, with 13 bases between. CDR3 length: 13 amino acids. Per the germline V gene, CDR1 is MNHNS and CDR2 is SASEGT. The time point denotes: pre-sensitization, week 0. Treatment of the sample: therapeutic diphenylcyclopropenone sensitization with weekly scalp DPC. This clonotype was seen a handful of times. The antigen is not known. Each CDR3 protein is one row after TCRdb ran MiXCR on the RACE reads. The data hold a few hundred thousand distinct CDR3 sequences, with roughly 6% observed a single time. This TCR was recovered from a woman aged 18 to 35 with alopecia areata. Some clones in this sample may be carry-over from other donors' samples. The V call is TRBV6-1, the J call TRBJ2-3, with D maybe TRBD1 (6 bases). The sample consisted of whole blood, taken in connection with sensitization to the hapten diphenylcyclopropenone (DPC). Written as DNA, the CDR3 is TGTGCCAGCAGTATCCGGGACACTCATACGCAGTATTTT. It codes for CASSIRDTHTQYF.